At least ten counts were recorded for the clone carrying this T cell receptor beta chain. TCR cDNA received a 3' ligated oligonucleotide that carried a UMI. Whole-blood samples were about 2.5 ml of peripheral blood from healthy adult volunteers. These data are taken from a study of naive and memory T cell subsets. Ligated cDNA underwent four rounds of PCR with nested alpha and beta constant region primers and SP2. TCRdb processed the UMI-ligation and nested PCR reads anew with MiXCR; each CDR3 protein has one entry. The sample lists over 20,000 distinct CDR3 sequences; roughly 5.2% were seen once. Trimming cost V 2 bases and J 0 bases, with 5 bases left between them. Germline lookup yields CDR1 SGDLS and CDR2 YYNGEE. The CDR3 is made up of 13 amino acids.

Input material: blood. The rearrangement uses TRBV9 and TRBJ1-1; no clear D gene. This sequence originates from an adult in good health. The CDR3 nucleotides are TGTGCCAGCAGCGTCCTAGTGAACACTGAAGCTTTCTTT. Translation gives CASSVLVNTEAFF.